The present T cell receptor (beta chain) was sequenced within a study of cytomegalovirus exposure and HLA in healthy donors. Study-level information: Across some 400 genotyped donors, 81% landed in the Caucasian-associated ancestry cluster. Study-level points and caveats: Testing in vitro showed a few CMV-associated chains specific for CMV antigens. Rates of TCR association differed by HLA locus in a later analysis, with DRB1 highest and HLA-C lowest.

With regard to this clone: Its antigen is unknown.

PCR amplification relied on 60 Vbeta primers (plus 13 Jbeta primers). Some clones are missing from TCRdb's copy, which holds only in-frame ones; the method was immunoSEQ multiplex PCR. The sample includes roughly 93,000 clones, about 74% of them seen just once. The CDR3 is 15 amino acids. Germline lookup yields CDR1 MDHEN and CDR2 SYDVKM. V lost 5 bases to trimming and J lost 4 bases; unmatched junction nucleotides: 10. While unrecorded immune exposures were likely, the donors were nominally healthy when sampled. Material: PBMCs. The V gene is TRBV28, the J gene TRBJ1-1; 7 nucleotides agree with TRBD1. The sequence came from a male donor in good health and CMV-seronegative. The CDR3 loop reads CASSQRQGGFTEAFF. CDR3 DNA sequence: TGTGCCAGCAGTCAAAGACAGGGCGGATTCACTGAAGCTTTCTTT.